This note documents a single T cell receptor (beta chain) sequence. TCRdb redid the calling of the 5' RACE reads with MiXCR, one entry per CDR3 protein. Among around 340,000 distinct CDR3 sequences listed, around 20% were seen once. Per germline, CDR1 DFQATT and CDR2 SNEGSKA (reference sequence). The CDR3 has 14 amino acids. V shed 5 bases, J shed 7 bases, and the junction held 7 bases outside the gene matches. These data originate in a study of T-cell memory formation after mild COVID-19. The TCR sequence derives from an adult woman who had mild COVID-19 (a few samples of this study predate the infection). Cell type and time point are not known. The specimen sequenced was PBMCs or a T cell subset sorted from them (not recorded which). This chain connects TRBV20-1 to TRBJ2-7; 14 positions match TRBD2. The chain's CDR3 is CSAGGTSGGTEQYF. The CDR3 nucleotides are TGCAGTGCTGGAGGGACTAGCGGGGGTACGGAGCAGTACTTC.